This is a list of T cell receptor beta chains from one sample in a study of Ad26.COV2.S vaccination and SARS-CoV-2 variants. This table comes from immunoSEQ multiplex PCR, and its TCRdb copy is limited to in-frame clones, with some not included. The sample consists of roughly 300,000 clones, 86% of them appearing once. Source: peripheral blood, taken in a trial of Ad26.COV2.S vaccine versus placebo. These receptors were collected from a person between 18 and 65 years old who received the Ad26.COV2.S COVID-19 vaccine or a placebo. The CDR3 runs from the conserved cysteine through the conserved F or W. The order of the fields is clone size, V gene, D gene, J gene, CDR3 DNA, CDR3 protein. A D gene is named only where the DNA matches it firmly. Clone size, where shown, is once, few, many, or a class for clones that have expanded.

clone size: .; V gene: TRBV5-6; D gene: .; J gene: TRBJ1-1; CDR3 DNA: TGTGCCACCAATCAGGCGGGCGTGAACACTGAAGCTTTCTTT; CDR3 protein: CATNQAGVNTEAFF
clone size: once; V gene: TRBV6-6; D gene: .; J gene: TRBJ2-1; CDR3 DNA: TGTGCCACCAGTCTGGCGACCGTCTCCTACAATGAGCAGTTCTTC; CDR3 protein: CATSLATVSYNEQFF
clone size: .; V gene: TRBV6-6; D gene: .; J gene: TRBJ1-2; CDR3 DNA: TGTGCCAGCACTCTGGGGGTGGGGGCCAACTATGGCTACACCTTC; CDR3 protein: CASTLGVGANYGYTF
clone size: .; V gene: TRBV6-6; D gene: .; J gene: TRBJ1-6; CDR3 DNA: TGTGCCAGCAGTTTACCGGGGAGCCCCTATAATTCACCCCTCCACTTT; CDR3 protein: CASSLPGSPYNSPLHF
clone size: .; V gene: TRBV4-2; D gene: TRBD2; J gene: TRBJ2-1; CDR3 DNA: TGTGCCAGCAGCGCGACTAGCGGGAACTCCTACAATGAGCAGTTCTTC; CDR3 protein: CASSATSGNSYNEQFF
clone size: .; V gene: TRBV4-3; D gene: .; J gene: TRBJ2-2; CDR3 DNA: TGCGCCAGCAGCCAAGACAACCCGAACACCGGGGAGCTGTTTTTT; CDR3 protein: CASSQDNPNTGELFF
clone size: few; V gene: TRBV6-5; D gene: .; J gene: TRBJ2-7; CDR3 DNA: TGTGCCAGCAGTTACTGGGCGGGATCCTACGAGCAGTACTTC; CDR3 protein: CASSYWAGSYEQYF
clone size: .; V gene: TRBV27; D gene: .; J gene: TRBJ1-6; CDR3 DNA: TGTGCCAGCAGTATAACCGCTGCAGGGGTTCAGGATAATTCACCCCTCCACTTT; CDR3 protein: CASSITAAGVQDNSPLHF
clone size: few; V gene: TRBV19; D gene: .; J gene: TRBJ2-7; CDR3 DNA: TGTGCCAGTAGTACCGTCGGCTCCTACGAGCAGTACTTC; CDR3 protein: CASSTVGSYEQYF
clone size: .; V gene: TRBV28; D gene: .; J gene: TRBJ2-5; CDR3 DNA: TGTGCCAGCAGCCAGCATGGCAAGCGGGCAGAGACCCAGTACTTC; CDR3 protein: CASSQHGKRAETQYF
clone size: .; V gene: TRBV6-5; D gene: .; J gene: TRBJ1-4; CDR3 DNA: TGTGCCAGCAGTTACTCGATTGGGGACAAACTGTTTTTT; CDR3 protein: CASSYSIGDKLFF
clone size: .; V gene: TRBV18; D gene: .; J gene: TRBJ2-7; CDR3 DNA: TGTGCCAGCTCACCACCTTCAACACCGACCTACGAGCAGTACTTC; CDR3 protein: CASSPPSTPTYEQYF
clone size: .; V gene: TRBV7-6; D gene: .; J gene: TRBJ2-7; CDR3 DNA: TGTGCCAGCAGCTTATTAGGGTTTCTCCACGAGCAGTACTTC; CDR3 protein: CASSLLGFLHEQYF
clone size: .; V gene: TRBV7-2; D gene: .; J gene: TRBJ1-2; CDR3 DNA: TGTGCCAGCAGCCCGGGACTTGACTATGGCTACACCTTC; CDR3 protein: CASSPGLDYGYTF
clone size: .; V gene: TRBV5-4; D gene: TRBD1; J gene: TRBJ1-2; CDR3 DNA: TGTGCCAGCAGCCCCAGGGACAGGGCTATCTATGGCTACACCTTC; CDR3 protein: CASSPRDRAIYGYTF
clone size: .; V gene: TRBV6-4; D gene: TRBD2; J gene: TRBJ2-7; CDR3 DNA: TGTGCCAGCAGGATGGACAGCCGGGGGGGATACGAGCAGTACTTC; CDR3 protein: CASRMDSRGGYEQYF
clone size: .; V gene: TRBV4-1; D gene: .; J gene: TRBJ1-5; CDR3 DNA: TGCGCCAGCAGCCAGCTCGGGGGGCTCGATCAGCCCCAGCATTTT; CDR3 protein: CASSQLGGLDQPQHF
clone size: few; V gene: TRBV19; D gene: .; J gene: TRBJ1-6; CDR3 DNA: TGTGCCAGTAGTATAGGGGAAGTTAATTCACCCCTCCACTTT; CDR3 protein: CASSIGEVNSPLHF
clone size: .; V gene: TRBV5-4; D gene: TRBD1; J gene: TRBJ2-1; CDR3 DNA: TGTGCCAGCAGCCCGGACAGGGGAGGCAATGAGCAGTTCTTC; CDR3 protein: CASSPDRGGNEQFF
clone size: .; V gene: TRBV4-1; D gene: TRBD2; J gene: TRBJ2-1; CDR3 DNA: TGCGCCAGCAGCCAAGATTGGCCTAGCGGGGGATCCTACAATGAGCAGTTCTTC; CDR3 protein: CASSQDWPSGGSYNEQFF
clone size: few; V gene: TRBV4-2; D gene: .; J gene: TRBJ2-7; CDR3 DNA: TGTGCCAGCAGCCAAGAGCACAGGGAGAGTAACGAGCAGTACTTC; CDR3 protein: CASSQEHRESNEQYF
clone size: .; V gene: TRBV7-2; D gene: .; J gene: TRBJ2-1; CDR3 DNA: TGTGCCAGCAGCTTAGGGGGGGGCGATGAGCAGTTCTTC; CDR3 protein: CASSLGGGDEQFF
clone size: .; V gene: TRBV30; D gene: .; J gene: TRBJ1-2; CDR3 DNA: TGTGCCTGGAGTCAAAAGCAGGGACTCTATGGCTACACCTTC; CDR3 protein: CAWSQKQGLYGYTF
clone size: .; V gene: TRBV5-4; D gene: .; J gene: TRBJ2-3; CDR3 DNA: TGTGCCAGCAGCTTGGAGAAACCCACAGATACGCAGTATTTT; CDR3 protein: CASSLEKPTDTQYF
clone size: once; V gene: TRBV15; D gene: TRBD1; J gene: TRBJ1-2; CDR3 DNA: TGTGCCACCAGCAGCCGGACAGGGGTAACCTATGGCTACACCTTC; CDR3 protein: CATSSRTGVTYGYTF
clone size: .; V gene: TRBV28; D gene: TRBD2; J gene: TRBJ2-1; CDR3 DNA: TGTGCCAGCACCGAGAGGTTAGCGGGGGGAAATGAGCAGTTCTTC; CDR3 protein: CASTERLAGGNEQFF
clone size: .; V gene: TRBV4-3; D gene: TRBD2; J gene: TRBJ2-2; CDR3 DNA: TGCGCCAGCAGCCAATGGTTACTAGCGGCCGGGGAGCTGTTTTTT; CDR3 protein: CASSQWLLAAGELFF
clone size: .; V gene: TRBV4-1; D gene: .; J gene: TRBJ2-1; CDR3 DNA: TGCGCCAGCAGCCCCACGGGCATGGCAGACAGCTACAATGAGCAGTTCTTC; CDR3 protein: CASSPTGMADSYNEQFF
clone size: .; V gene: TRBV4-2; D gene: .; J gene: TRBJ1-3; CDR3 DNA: TGTGCCAGCAGCCAAGATGACACCCGAGGAGGCACCATATATTTT; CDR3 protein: CASSQDDTRGGTIYF